This TCR beta chain was profiled in a study of blood T cell repertoires in COVID-19. Study information: Specimens from acute and convalescent COVID-19 originated in the United States, Italy and Spain.

The CDR3 runs to 18 residues. V lost 1 base and J lost 0; bases outside the gene matches: 4. The germline gives CDR1 KGHSH, CDR2 LQKENI. Per the original data handling: Reference gene primer amplification gave estimated nucleated cell counts. Libraries were prepared by immunoSEQ multiplex PCR; TCRdb keeps only in-frame clonotypes and omits some of them. V and J calls and clone size come straight from that table; D and trimming were deduced from the DNA. The sample records about 160,000 clones, about four fifths being singletons. The cohort comprised adults aged roughly 18 to 95 years residing in approximately 25 US areas. Recovered status in Cohort 3 required two negative PCRs, clearance, or symptom resolution.

This chain uses TRBV18 with TRBJ2-6; 9 bases agree with TRBD1. The receptor comes from a man in his sixties who had recovered from COVID-19. Specimen: PBMCs or T cells enriched from blood (not recorded which). The CDR3 nucleotides read TGTGCCAGCTCACCACAACAGGGGGCCCTCTCTGGGGCCAACGTCCTGACTTTC. It is translated as CASSPQQGALSGANVLTF.